This T cell receptor (beta chain) is drawn from a study of beta chain features in type 1 diabetes (dated by TCRdb to 2016 to 2019). In terms of the full investigation: Mean age, gender distribution, total cell number and subset yield were not different between patients and healthy donors. A total of some 110 million sorted cells were examined across all samples, and a strong correlation was observed between cell number per subset and RNA yield. In the study, recently diagnosed type 1 diabetes patients and matched healthy donors were compared on the TCRB repertoires of their sorted circulating CD4+ T cell subsets. Regulatory and stem cell-like memory subsets were obtained from only 8 patients and roughly eight healthy donors, while naive and central memory subsets were obtained from all 28 donors.

Of note for this clone: Its antigen is currently not known. No base quality information exists; no much larger clone differs at one position.

A single peripheral blood draw of about 116 mL on average was collected from each donor into heparinised tubes. Naive, central memory, regulatory and stem cell-like memory CD4+ T cells were sorted on a BD FACSAria II using a panel including CD45RO, CCR7, CD25, CD127, CD95 and CD27. A purity above 98% was achieved for all sorted populations. PBMCs were isolated right away by Lymphoprep density gradient centrifugation and were stained directly, without culture. Samples were stained and sorted in pairs, with one healthy donor and one patient per experiment, so that batch effects were minimized. The germline V gene provides CDR1 SQVTM and CDR2 ANQGSEA. From the cysteine through the phenylalanine, the CDR3 covers 13 amino acids. Only the CDR3 portion is preserved as DNA: 39 bases, with reading frame beginning at the first base. V and J are trimmed by 7 bases and 12 bases, and the gene matches miss 12 bases of the junction.

Overall results and qualifications from the work: A moderate but significant shortening of TCRB CDR3 length was observed in type 1 diabetes patients in all four CD4+ subsets. Only small numbers of individuals were included in the HLA sub-analyses, which left unresolved whether HLA type had any influence on TCRB rearrangement. Naive, central memory and regulatory TCRB repertoires appeared to be more alike among patients than among healthy donors. Because cDNA rather than genomic DNA was sequenced, highly expressing activated cells could have been over-represented, although no difference in activation and CD3 levels was found between groups. Patients with type 1 diabetes made fewer insertions and deleted more nucleotides at VDJ recombination sites, implying thymic rearrangement abnormalities. Shorter templates might have been favored by PCR, but patient and control samples were amplified and corrected together, so both groups would have been affected equally by any skew.

All of the isolated RNA was reverse transcribed with the High Capacity cDNA Reverse Transcription Kit, so expressed TCRB transcripts were sequenced. Naive, central memory and regulatory T cell samples underwent deep immunoSEQ sequencing, averaging approximately 3.3 million total reads per sample. Sorted cells were lysed in RLT buffer, and RNA was extracted using DNase-treated RNeasy Micro or Mini kits according to cell number. Each cell subset was processed separately to prevent cross-contamination, with patient and healthy donor samples processed together. TCRB sequences were amplified from cDNA with the immunoSEQ multiplex PCR, producing 87-bp fragments spanning the CDR3 region. Amplicons were sequenced on the Illumina HiSeq platform. Under the source paper's analysis protocol: PCR bias was computationally corrected using synthetic template baselines, reads within Hamming distance 2 were collapsed, and singletons that could not be merged were discarded. Reads were aligned against IMGT to assign V, D and J genes, CDR3 length and insertions or deletions at six rearrangement sites. Within each subset, clonotype counts were normalized to sorted cell number, after which true diversity and Gini coefficients were computed with the tcR R package. Repertoire sharing was quantified using the overlap coefficient calculated on TCRB nucleotide sequences. Out-of-frame TCRB sequences from naive cells were analyzed as a proxy for the pre-selection repertoire. This immuneACCESS table, as held by TCRdb, lists in-frame sequences with V and J called but not all clones. Of the missing ones, under half trace to an unresolved V gene in checked studies; the others have no known cause. That table is the source of V, J and clone size, and D and trimming were worked out from the DNA. The sample records a few hundred thousand clones, approximately 15% of which are singletons. Clones ranked in the top ten supply less than 0.02% of the sample.

This receptor chain uses TRBV29-1 and TRBJ2-1, with 10 bases in between that match TRBD2. The source of this sequence is a man aged 18 to 29 with type 1 diabetes. Sequencing used naive CD4+ T cells from blood. Interpreted using the paper, the cell subset or site label stands for: true naive CD4+ T cells. The base sequence is TGCAGCGCCCGAGGACTAGCGGAGAGTGGGCAGTTCTTC. This codes for CSARGLAESGQFF.